Listed below are T cell receptor beta chains from one sample, sequenced in a study of blood T cell repertoires in COVID-19. TCRdb's table, derived via immunoSEQ multiplex PCR, lists solely in-frame clones and lacks some. The data contain around 210,000 clones, about 88% of them seen just once; the ten biggest clones take up roughly a sixth. Sequencing was done on a sample of peripheral blood. The receptors here all came from a man aged 45-60 years with COVID-19, enrolled during active disease. The CDR3 runs from the conserved cysteine through the conserved F or W. A D gene is named only where the DNA matches it firmly. Part of the rows lack a size; the others show once, few, many or a class for expanded clones.

clone_size: once; v_call: TRBV6-4; d_call: TRBD1; j_call: TRBJ2-7; cdr3_aa: CASSGRDRGRPDEQYF; cdr3_nt: TGTGCCAGCAGTGGCCGGGACAGGGGGCGTCCGGACGAGCAGTACTTC
clone_size: .; v_call: TRBV4-2; d_call: TRBD2; j_call: TRBJ2-2; cdr3_aa: CASSQHPAGGNTGELFF; cdr3_nt: TGTGCCAGCAGCCAACACCCAGCGGGGGGCAACACCGGGGAGCTGTTTTTT
clone_size: .; v_call: TRBV16; d_call: TRBD1; j_call: TRBJ2-3; cdr3_aa: CASSPRQGMSTDTQYF; cdr3_nt: TGTGCCAGCAGCCCGCGACAGGGGATGAGCACAGATACGCAGTATTTT
clone_size: .; v_call: TRBV5-1; d_call: TRBD1; j_call: TRBJ2-1; cdr3_aa: CASSTGEYNEQFF; cdr3_nt: TGCGCCAGCAGTACAGGGGAGTACAATGAGCAGTTCTTC
clone_size: .; v_call: TRBV6-6; d_call: .; j_call: TRBJ2-7; cdr3_aa: CASIRAGEYEQYF; cdr3_nt: TGTGCCAGCATCAGGGCTGGGGAATACGAGCAGTACTTC
clone_size: .; v_call: TRBV27; d_call: .; j_call: TRBJ2-6; cdr3_aa: CASAGISGANVLTF; cdr3_nt: TGTGCCAGTGCAGGGATCTCTGGGGCCAACGTCCTGACTTTC
clone_size: .; v_call: TRBV7-6; d_call: .; j_call: TRBJ2-2; cdr3_aa: CASSLNGENTGELFF; cdr3_nt: TGTGCCAGCAGCTTAAACGGGGAGAACACCGGGGAGCTGTTTTTT
clone_size: .; v_call: TRBV5-1; d_call: TRBD1; j_call: TRBJ1-3; cdr3_aa: CASSREGAGGNTIYF; cdr3_nt: TGCGCCAGCAGCCGTGAGGGGGCTGGTGGAAACACCATATATTTT
clone_size: few; v_call: TRBV18; d_call: .; j_call: TRBJ2-2; cdr3_aa: CASSPREIATGELFF; cdr3_nt: TGTGCCAGCTCACCACGAGAAATAGCTACCGGGGAGCTGTTTTTT
clone_size: .; v_call: TRBV5-6; d_call: .; j_call: TRBJ2-3; cdr3_aa: CASSLEQGRPDTQYF; cdr3_nt: TGTGCCAGCAGCTTGGAACAGGGGAGGCCAGATACGCAGTATTTT
clone_size: few; v_call: TRBV5-4; d_call: TRBD1; j_call: TRBJ2-7; cdr3_aa: CASSSVDRSYGYEQYF; cdr3_nt: TGTGCCAGCAGCTCAGTGGACAGGTCGTACGGCTACGAGCAGTACTTC
clone_size: .; v_call: TRBV29-1; d_call: .; j_call: TRBJ1-3; cdr3_aa: CSVGVTGGNTIYF; cdr3_nt: TGCAGCGTTGGGGTCACCGGCGGGAACACCATATATTTT
clone_size: .; v_call: TRBV19; d_call: TRBD2; j_call: TRBJ2-1; cdr3_aa: CASSSRTSGAHNEQFF; cdr3_nt: TGTGCCAGTAGTTCCAGGACTAGCGGGGCACACAATGAGCAGTTCTTC
clone_size: .; v_call: TRBV5-6; d_call: TRBD1; j_call: TRBJ2-5; cdr3_aa: CASSDRTGVRETQYF; cdr3_nt: TGTGCCAGCAGCGATCGTACAGGGGTTAGAGAGACCCAGTACTTC
clone_size: .; v_call: TRBV6-4; d_call: .; j_call: TRBJ1-2; cdr3_aa: CASSSTSGPSRGYTF; cdr3_nt: TGTGCCAGCAGCTCTACATCGGGTCCCTCCCGAGGCTACACCTTC
clone_size: .; v_call: TRBV19; d_call: TRBD2; j_call: TRBJ2-3; cdr3_aa: CASSISGRETSTTDTQYF; cdr3_nt: TGTGCCAGTAGTATATCAGGGCGGGAGACGTCCACCACAGATACGCAGTATTTT
clone_size: .; v_call: TRBV3-1/TRBV3-2; d_call: TRBD2; j_call: TRBJ2-3; cdr3_aa: CASSQASGSPDTQYF; cdr3_nt: TGTGCCAGCAGCCAAGCTAGCGGATCGCCAGATACGCAGTATTTT
clone_size: .; v_call: TRBV18; d_call: .; j_call: TRBJ2-1; cdr3_aa: CASSPRGGDSYNEQFF; cdr3_nt: TGTGCCAGCTCCCCACGCGGGGGCGACTCCTACAATGAGCAGTTCTTC
clone_size: .; v_call: TRBV2; d_call: .; j_call: TRBJ1-1; cdr3_aa: CASSEAGPRNTEAFF; cdr3_nt: TGTGCCAGCAGTGAGGCGGGACCTAGGAACACTGAAGCTTTCTTT
clone_size: .; v_call: TRBV4-1; d_call: .; j_call: TRBJ2-1; cdr3_aa: CASSQDTGLSYNEQFF; cdr3_nt: TGCGCCAGCAGCCAAGATACGGGACTCTCCTACAATGAGCAGTTCTTC
clone_size: .; v_call: TRBV5-1; d_call: .; j_call: TRBJ2-1; cdr3_aa: CASRPSQPNNEQFF; cdr3_nt: TGCGCCAGCAGACCTAGCCAGCCTAACAATGAGCAGTTCTTC
clone_size: .; v_call: TRBV7-9; d_call: TRBD2; j_call: TRBJ2-3; cdr3_aa: CASTNILAGGADTQYF; cdr3_nt: TGTGCCAGCACCAACATACTAGCGGGAGGAGCAGATACGCAGTATTTT
clone_size: .; v_call: TRBV19; d_call: TRBD1; j_call: TRBJ1-3; cdr3_aa: CASRTTGIGNTIYF; cdr3_nt: TGTGCCAGTAGAACGACAGGGATTGGAAACACCATATATTTT
clone_size: .; v_call: TRBV7-9; d_call: TRBD1; j_call: TRBJ1-1; cdr3_aa: CASSHRDRLNTEAFF; cdr3_nt: TGTGCCAGCAGTCACCGGGACAGACTCAACACTGAAGCTTTCTTT
clone_size: .; v_call: TRBV29-1; d_call: .; j_call: TRBJ2-3; cdr3_aa: CSVTGVGTDTQYF; cdr3_nt: TGCAGCGTAACGGGAGTAGGCACAGATACGCAGTATTTT
clone_size: .; v_call: TRBV30; d_call: .; j_call: TRBJ2-5; cdr3_aa: CAWSEGVETQYF; cdr3_nt: TGTGCCTGGAGTGAAGGGGTGGAGACCCAGTACTTC
clone_size: .; v_call: TRBV5-1; d_call: .; j_call: TRBJ2-7; cdr3_aa: CASSLVSAYEQYF; cdr3_nt: TGCGCCAGCAGCTTGGTGTCAGCCTACGAGCAGTACTTC
clone_size: few; v_call: TRBV5-1; d_call: TRBD2; j_call: TRBJ2-3; cdr3_aa: CASSLATSGVTSTDTQYF; cdr3_nt: TGCGCCAGCAGCTTGGCCACTAGCGGTGTCACTAGCACAGATACGCAGTATTTT
clone_size: .; v_call: TRBV5-1; d_call: .; j_call: TRBJ2-3; cdr3_aa: CASSFTQFTDTQYF; cdr3_nt: TGCGCCAGCAGCTTCACGCAGTTCACAGATACGCAGTATTTT
clone_size: .; v_call: TRBV9; d_call: TRBD2; j_call: TRBJ2-1; cdr3_aa: CASSSQGISGGARNEQFF; cdr3_nt: TGTGCCAGCAGCTCCCAGGGTATTAGCGGGGGGGCTCGAAATGAGCAGTTCTTC
clone_size: .; v_call: TRBV19; d_call: .; j_call: TRBJ1-2; cdr3_aa: CASSFLGDNYGYTF; cdr3_nt: TGTGCCAGTAGTTTCCTGGGGGACAATTATGGCTACACCTTC
clone_size: .; v_call: TRBV15; d_call: TRBD1; j_call: TRBJ1-2; cdr3_aa: CATSRRTGDLGGYTF; cdr3_nt: TGTGCCACCAGCAGAAGGACAGGGGATCTGGGTGGCTACACCTTC
clone_size: once; v_call: TRBV29-1; d_call: TRBD1; j_call: TRBJ2-5; cdr3_aa: CSVLRGGTGAEETQYF; cdr3_nt: TGCAGCGTCCTGAGGGGTGGGACAGGGGCAGAAGAGACCCAGTACTTC
clone_size: few; v_call: TRBV18; d_call: .; j_call: TRBJ2-1; cdr3_aa: CASSPGGGEQFF; cdr3_nt: TGTGCCAGCTCACCCGGGGGTGGCGAGCAGTTCTTC
clone_size: few; v_call: TRBV19; d_call: TRBD1; j_call: TRBJ1-1; cdr3_aa: CASSMGDSEAFF; cdr3_nt: TGTGCCAGTAGTATGGGGGACAGTGAGGCTTTCTTT
clone_size: .; v_call: TRBV10-3; d_call: TRBD1; j_call: TRBJ2-5; cdr3_aa: CAISEKTGLQETQYF; cdr3_nt: TGTGCCATCAGTGAAAAGACAGGGCTCCAAGAGACCCAGTACTTC
clone_size: once; v_call: TRBV6-1; d_call: TRBD2; j_call: TRBJ2-1; cdr3_aa: CASSEAGTRGEQFF; cdr3_nt: TGTGCCAGCAGTGAAGCGGGGACTAGGGGTGAGCAGTTCTTC
clone_size: .; v_call: TRBV7-2; d_call: .; j_call: TRBJ2-1; cdr3_aa: CASSLVASTNEQFF; cdr3_nt: TGTGCCAGCAGCTTAGTCGCTAGCACCAATGAGCAGTTCTTC
clone_size: few; v_call: TRBV7-9; d_call: .; j_call: TRBJ1-6; cdr3_aa: CASTVDRLDSPLHF; cdr3_nt: TGTGCCAGCACCGTAGACAGGTTAGATTCACCCCTCCACTTT
clone_size: .; v_call: TRBV5-4; d_call: TRBD1; j_call: TRBJ2-7; cdr3_aa: CASSIETGFYEQYF; cdr3_nt: TGTGCCAGCAGCATCGAGACAGGGTTCTACGAGCAGTACTTC
clone_size: .; v_call: TRBV7-8; d_call: TRBD1; j_call: TRBJ1-2; cdr3_aa: CASSLAREGARGYTF; cdr3_nt: TGTGCCAGCAGCTTAGCCCGGGAGGGGGCCCGGGGCTACACCTTC
clone_size: .; v_call: TRBV28; d_call: .; j_call: TRBJ2-7; cdr3_aa: CASSFPQGAGYEQYF; cdr3_nt: TGTGCCAGCAGTTTTCCTCAGGGTGCAGGATACGAGCAGTACTTC
clone_size: .; v_call: TRBV27; d_call: TRBD2; j_call: TRBJ2-7; cdr3_aa: CASSLDGTSGIYEQYF; cdr3_nt: TGTGCCAGCAGTTTAGATGGGACTAGCGGGATATACGAGCAGTACTTC
clone_size: .; v_call: TRBV10-3; d_call: .; j_call: TRBJ2-5; cdr3_aa: CAISVLDTQETQYF; cdr3_nt: TGTGCCATCTCAGTTTTGGACACCCAAGAGACCCAGTACTTC
clone_size: once; v_call: TRBV5-1; d_call: .; j_call: TRBJ2-2; cdr3_aa: CASSSLTRDTGELFF; cdr3_nt: TGCGCCAGCAGCTCCTTGACTAGAGACACCGGGGAGCTGTTTTTT